This is a list of T cell receptor beta chains from one sample in a study of shared clonotypes between healthy human individuals. Sequenced by immunoSEQ multiplex PCR; TCRdb stores in-frame clones only, minus some. The sample has about 2.1 million clones; more than 85% are singletons. Sequences were obtained from naive CD8+ T cells from PBMCs. The receptors stem from a man between 18 and 29 years old in good health. Some clones in this sample may be carry-over from other donors' samples. Each CDR3 is given with its conserved first and last residue. D genes are given only for firm matches. Clone size, where shown, is once, few, many, or a class for clones that have expanded.

abundance | j_gene | v_gene | d_gene | CDR3aa | CDR3nt
few | TRBJ1-5 | TRBV5-3 | NA | CARWYNSNQPQHF | TGTGCCCGCTGGTACAATAGCAATCAGCCCCAGCATTTT
few | TRBJ1-1 | TRBV28 | TRBD1 | CASSFRTGAPGAFF | TGTGCCAGCAGTTTTCGGACAGGGGCCCCCGGAGCTTTCTTT
NA | TRBJ1-1 | TRBV5-1 | TRBD1 | CASSLPSGQVNTEAFF | TGCGCCAGCAGCCTCCCATCGGGACAGGTGAACACTGAAGCTTTCTTT
NA | TRBJ2-7 | TRBV5-6 | NA | CASSLVGQGGEQYF | TGTGCCAGCAGCTTGGTTGGCCAGGGGGGCGAGCAGTACTTC
NA | TRBJ2-7 | TRBV15 | NA | CATSRGLGYEQYF | TGTGCCACCAGCAGGGGGCTCGGGTACGAGCAGTACTTC
NA | TRBJ2-1 | TRBV9 | NA | CASSVEGGLGSEQFF | TGTGCCAGCAGCGTAGAGGGAGGCCTCGGTTCGGAGCAGTTCTTC
NA | TRBJ2-7 | TRBV6-6 | TRBD1 | CASRPLGTGGREQYF | TGTGCCAGCAGGCCCCTCGGAACAGGGGGCCGGGAGCAGTACTTC
once | TRBJ2-7 | TRBV4-2 | TRBD2 | CASSQLGLAGDGFSYEQYF | TGTGCCAGCAGCCAACTGGGACTAGCGGGAGACGGTTTTTCCTACGAGCAGTACTTC
once | TRBJ2-2 | TRBV28 | NA | CASSFPDANTGELFF | TGTGCCAGCAGTTTCCCCGACGCGAACACCGGGGAGCTGTTTTTT
NA | TRBJ2-7 | TRBV5-4 | TRBD2 | CASSRERDSYEQYF | TGTGCCAGCAGCAGGGAGCGGGACTCCTACGAGCAGTACTTC
once | TRBJ1-5 | TRBV19 | NA | CATSTFEEGNQPQHF | TGTGCCACCTCGACCTTCGAGGAAGGCAATCAGCCCCAGCATTTT
NA | TRBJ2-7 | TRBV6-6 | TRBD1 | CASSTGTGKGYEQYF | TGTGCCAGCAGTACCGGGACAGGGAAGGGATACGAGCAGTACTTC
NA | TRBJ1-5 | TRBV5-1 | NA | CASSPGHEINQPQHF | TGCGCCAGCAGCCCGGGACACGAAATCAATCAGCCCCAGCATTTT
NA | TRBJ2-3 | TRBV27 | TRBD2 | CASSFIGLAGGGDTDTQYF | TGTGCCAGCAGTTTTATAGGACTAGCGGGAGGTGGGGACACAGATACGCAGTATTTT
NA | TRBJ1-4 | TRBV19 | NA | CASSLRGSTNEKLFF | TGTGCCAGTAGTCTGCGTGGATCAACTAATGAAAAACTGTTTTTT
NA | TRBJ1-2 | TRBV6-4 | NA | CASSQTGIYGYTF | TGTGCCAGCAGCCAAACGGGTATCTATGGCTACACCTTC
NA | TRBJ2-1 | TRBV6-1 | TRBD2 | CASSEALVPGRNEQFF | TGTGCCAGCAGTGAAGCGTTAGTCCCCGGGAGGAATGAGCAGTTCTTC
NA | TRBJ1-5 | TRBV27 | NA | CASSPSRGRGPQHF | TGTGCCAGCAGCCCTTCCAGGGGCAGGGGGCCCCAGCATTTT
NA | TRBJ2-7 | TRBV6-1 | NA | CASSSRLVHDF | TGTGCCAGCAGCTCCAGGTTGGTTCACGACTTC
once | TRBJ2-7 | TRBV9 | NA | CASSVGKFLTGEQYF | TGTGCCAGCAGCGTAGGAAAGTTTCTAACAGGCGAGCAGTACTTC
NA | TRBJ2-4 | TRBV7-9 | NA | CASSPPTRSLGVNIQYF | TGTGCCAGCAGTCCACCCACTCGGTCTCTGGGGGTAAACATTCAGTACTTC
few | TRBJ2-2 | TRBV29-1 | NA | CSVRGGLGTGELFF | TGCAGCGTTAGAGGAGGGCTCGGAACCGGGGAGCTGTTTTTT
NA | TRBJ1-2 | TRBV7-8 | NA | CASRPGTNYGYTF | TGTGCCAGCAGACCCGGGACTAACTATGGCTACACCTTC